A single sample is the source of the 8 T cell receptor beta chains below, sequenced in a study of OX40 agonist ivuxolimab in advanced cancers. Method: immunoSEQ multiplex PCR; TCRdb's copy keeps in-frame clones and lacks some. The top ten hold over 0.75% of the sample, which has under 90,000 clones, 86% seen once. Sequenced here: CD4+ or CD8+ T cells sorted from blood, sampled in a trial of the OX40 agonist ivuxolimab. These receptors all come from an adult with an advanced solid tumor such as melanoma, head and neck, liver or kidney cancer.

The chain has TRBV4-2 and TRBJ2-7, with 14 bases matching TRBD2. Germline loops: CDR1 LGHNA, CDR2 YNFKEQ. V lost 5 bases, J lost 6 bases, and 3 bases stayed unmatched. The CDR3 extends over 14 amino acids. In DNA, the CDR3 is TGTGCCAGCAGCTGGACTAGCGGGAGGAGCGAGCAGTACTTC. This encodes CASSWTSGRSEQYF.

Only one count was recorded for this clone. The V gene is TRBV2, the J gene TRBJ1-2; 10 nucleotides align to TRBD1. The CDR3 sequence is 15 residues long. Germline CDR1 SNHLY, CDR2 FYNNEI. The junction had 11 bases not matched to a gene; V was cut back by 6 bases and J by 7 bases. The CDR3 protein is CASRGTGEAISGYTF. The CDR3 DNA follows: TGTGCCAGCAGGGGGACAGGGGAAGCGATATCTGGCTACACCTTC. Full variable domain (rest looked up from reference TRBV2 and TRBJ1-2): EPEVTQTPSHQVTQMGQEVILRCVPISNHLYFYWYRQILGQKVEFLVSFYNNEISEKSEIFDDQFSVERPDGSNFTLKIRSTKLEDSAMYFCASRGTGEAISGYTFGSGTRLTVV.

This clone came up a few times. The CDR3: CASSPHRIGTDTQYF. CDR3 nucleotide sequence: TGCGCCAGCAGCCCGCACAGGATCGGCACAGATACGCAGTATTTT. This chain uses TRBV5-1 with TRBJ2-3, with D possibly being TRBD1 (5 bases). The germline V gene encodes CDR1 SGHRS and CDR2 YFSETQ. The V end lost 4 bases, the J end lost 1 base, and 13 bases lay between the germline ends. This CDR3 comprises 15 residues.

The chain uses TRBV2 and TRBJ2-2; D is unresolved. Germline CDR1 SNHLY, CDR2 FYNNEI. Deletions cut 4 bases from V and 0 bases from J, with 9 bases between. The CDR3 extends over 15 amino acids. The CDR3 reads CASSGSTTNTGELFF. In DNA form, the CDR3 reads TGTGCCAGCAGTGGAAGCACCACGAACACCGGGGAGCTGTTTTTT. The full variable domain, completed using reference TRBV2 and TRBJ2-2, is EPEVTQTPSHQVTQMGQEVILRCVPISNHLYFYWYRQILGQKVEFLVSFYNNEISEKSEIFDDQFSVERPDGSNFTLKIRSTKLEDSAMYFCASSGSTTNTGELFFGEGSRLTVL.

The chain carries TRBV7-3 and TRBJ2-1, with 12 bases matching TRBD1. The CDR3 has 15 residues. V lost 5 bases and J lost 7; bases outside the gene matches: 6. The germline gives CDR1 SGHTA, CDR2 FQGTGA. The CDR3 DNA is TGTGCCAGCAGCCCAGGGACAGGGGGCATTAATGAGCAGTTCTTC. It is translated as CASSPGTGGINEQFF.

J is TRBJ2-5 and V is TRBV6-5; possibly TRBD1 for D (6 bases). Trimming stripped 6 bases from V and 4 bases from J, with 12 bases between. CDR1 MNHEY and CDR2 SVGAGI come from the germline V gene. The length of the CDR3 is 13 residues. The CDR3 sequence is CASSPWGRETQYF. The CDR3 coding sequence is TGTGCCAGCAGCCCGTGGGGGCGAGAGACCCAGTACTTC.

The J gene is TRBJ1-2, the V gene TRBV5-1; TRBD1 agrees at 9 bases. The CDR3 spans 16 residues. J lost 9 bases, V lost 4 bases, and 16 bases had no gene match. Germline loops: CDR1 SGHRS, CDR2 YFSETQ. The CDR3 protein is CASSITGGAGESSYTF. Written as DNA, the CDR3 is TGCGCCAGCAGCATTACAGGGGGCGCTGGGGAATCGAGCTACACCTTC.

The chain recombines TRBV29-1 with TRBJ2-4; D call uncertain. The CDR3 covers 13 residues. The germline V gene has CDR1 SQVTM and CDR2 ANQGSEA. With 6 bases removed from V and 3 bases from J, the gap between germline ends came to 12 bases. CDR3: CSVVRLGKNIQYF. The DNA of the CDR3 is TGCAGCGTCGTAAGATTGGGCAAAAACATTCAGTACTTC.